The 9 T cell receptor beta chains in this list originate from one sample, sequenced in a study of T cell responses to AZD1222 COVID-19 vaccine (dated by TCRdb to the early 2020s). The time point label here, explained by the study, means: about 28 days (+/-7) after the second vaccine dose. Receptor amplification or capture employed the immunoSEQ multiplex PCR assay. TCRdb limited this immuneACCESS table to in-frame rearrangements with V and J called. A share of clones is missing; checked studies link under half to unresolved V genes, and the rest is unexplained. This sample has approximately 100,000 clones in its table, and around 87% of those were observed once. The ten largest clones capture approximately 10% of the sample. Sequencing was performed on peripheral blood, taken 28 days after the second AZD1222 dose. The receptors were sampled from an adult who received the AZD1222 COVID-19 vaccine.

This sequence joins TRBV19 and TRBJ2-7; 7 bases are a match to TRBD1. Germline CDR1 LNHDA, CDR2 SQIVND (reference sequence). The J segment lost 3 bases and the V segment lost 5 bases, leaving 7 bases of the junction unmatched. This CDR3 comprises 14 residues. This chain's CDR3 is CASSQPGQRYEQYF. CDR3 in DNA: TGTGCCAGTAGTCAACCGGGACAGCGCTACGAGCAGTACTTC.

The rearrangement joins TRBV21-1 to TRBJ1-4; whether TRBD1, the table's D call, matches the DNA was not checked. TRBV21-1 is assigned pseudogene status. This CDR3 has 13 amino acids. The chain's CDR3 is CASGDRGGEKLFF. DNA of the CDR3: TGTGCCAGCGGGGACAGGGGCGGTGAAAAACTGTTTTTT.

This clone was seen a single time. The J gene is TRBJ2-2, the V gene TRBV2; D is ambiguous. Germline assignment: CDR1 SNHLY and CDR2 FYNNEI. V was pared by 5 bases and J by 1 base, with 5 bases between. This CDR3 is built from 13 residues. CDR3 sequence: CASSRGNTGELFF. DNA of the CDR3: TGTGCCAGCAGTCGCGGGAACACCGGGGAGCTGTTTTTT.

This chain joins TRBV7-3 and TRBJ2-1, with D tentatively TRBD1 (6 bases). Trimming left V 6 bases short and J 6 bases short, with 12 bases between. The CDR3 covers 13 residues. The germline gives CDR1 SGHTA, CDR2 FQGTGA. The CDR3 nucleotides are TGTGCCAGCAGTACAACAGGGTTCAATGAGCAGTTCTTC. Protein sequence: CASSTTGFNEQFF.

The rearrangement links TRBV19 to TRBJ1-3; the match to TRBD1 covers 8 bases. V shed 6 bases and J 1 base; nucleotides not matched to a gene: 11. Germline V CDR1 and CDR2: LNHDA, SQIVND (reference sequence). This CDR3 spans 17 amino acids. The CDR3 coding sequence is TGTGCCAGTAGGCCCCCGGGCAGGGGGCGATCTGGAAACACCATATATTTT. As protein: CASRPPGRGRSGNTIYF.

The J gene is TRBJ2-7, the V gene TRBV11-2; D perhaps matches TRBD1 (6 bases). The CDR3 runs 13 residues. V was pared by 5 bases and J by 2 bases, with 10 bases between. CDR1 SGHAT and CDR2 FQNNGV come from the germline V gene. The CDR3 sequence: CASSLGQPYEQYF. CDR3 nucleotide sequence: TGTGCCAGCAGCCTTGGACAGCCCTACGAGCAGTACTTC.

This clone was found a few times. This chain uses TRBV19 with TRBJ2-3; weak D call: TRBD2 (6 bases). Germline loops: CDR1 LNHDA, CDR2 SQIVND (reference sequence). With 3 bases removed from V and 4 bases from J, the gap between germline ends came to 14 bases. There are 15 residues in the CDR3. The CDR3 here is CASSITGDAADTQYF. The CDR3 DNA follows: TGTGCCAGTAGTATCACGGGGGACGCCGCAGATACGCAGTATTTT. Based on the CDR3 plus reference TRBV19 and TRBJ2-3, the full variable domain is DGGITQSPKYLFRKEGQNVTLSCEQNLNHDAMYWYRQDPGQGLRLIYYSQIVNDFQKGDIAEGYSVSREKKESFPLTVTSAQKNPTAFYLCASSITGDAADTQYFGPGTRLTVL.

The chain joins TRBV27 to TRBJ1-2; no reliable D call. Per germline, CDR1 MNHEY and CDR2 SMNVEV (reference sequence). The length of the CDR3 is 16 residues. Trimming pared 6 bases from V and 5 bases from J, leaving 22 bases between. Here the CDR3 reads CASSPVGGTILYGYTF. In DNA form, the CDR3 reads TGTGCCAGCAGCCCCGTGGGTGGTACAATCCTATATGGCTACACCTTC.

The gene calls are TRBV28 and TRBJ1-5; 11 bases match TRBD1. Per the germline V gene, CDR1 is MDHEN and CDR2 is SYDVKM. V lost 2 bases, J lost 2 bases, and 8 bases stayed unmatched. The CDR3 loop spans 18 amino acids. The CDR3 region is CASSLPGQGVYGNQPQHF. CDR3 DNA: TGTGCCAGCAGTTTACCGGGACAGGGGGTTTACGGCAATCAGCCCCAGCATTTT.